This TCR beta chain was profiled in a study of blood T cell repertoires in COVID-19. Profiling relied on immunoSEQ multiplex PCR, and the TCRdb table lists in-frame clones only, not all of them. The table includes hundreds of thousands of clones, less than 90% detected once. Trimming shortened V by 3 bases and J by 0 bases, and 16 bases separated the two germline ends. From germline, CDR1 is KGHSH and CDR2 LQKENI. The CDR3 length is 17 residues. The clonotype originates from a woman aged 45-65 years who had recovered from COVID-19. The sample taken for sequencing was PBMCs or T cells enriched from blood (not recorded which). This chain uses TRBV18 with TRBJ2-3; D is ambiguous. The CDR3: CASSPQSGPLSTDTQYF. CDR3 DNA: TGTGCCAGCTCACCCCAGTCGGGTCCCCTTAGCACAGATACGCAGTATTTT.